Sequencing of this T cell receptor beta chain was carried out in a study of blood T cell repertoires in COVID-19. Across the study: Donors in the United States, Italy and Spain gave samples during acute or convalescent COVID-19. From T cells, B-cell-depleted T cells, or PBMCs came the material, which was cDNA or gDNA.

Germline CDR1 reads SGHKS; CDR2 reads YYEKEE (reference sequence). The CDR3 extends over 14 amino acids. V was shortened by 1 base and J by 1 base, with 9 bases between the two germline ends. Authors' data handling: How many nucleated cells were present was estimated from reference gene primer amplification. The method was immunoSEQ multiplex PCR; TCRdb's version includes in-frame clones alone and lacks a portion of them. The DNA gave D and trimming, while V, J and clone size come from that table. The sample carries about 150,000 clones, 87% recorded once. The origin of this receptor is an elderly man with acute or convalescent COVID-19. The chain combines TRBV5-5 with TRBJ2-7; a possible D gene is TRBD2 (5 bases). Sequencing was carried out using peripheral blood. The CDR3 region is CASSLIGDSYEQYF. The CDR3 DNA reads TGTGCCAGCAGCTTGATCGGGGATTCCTACGAGCAGTACTTC.